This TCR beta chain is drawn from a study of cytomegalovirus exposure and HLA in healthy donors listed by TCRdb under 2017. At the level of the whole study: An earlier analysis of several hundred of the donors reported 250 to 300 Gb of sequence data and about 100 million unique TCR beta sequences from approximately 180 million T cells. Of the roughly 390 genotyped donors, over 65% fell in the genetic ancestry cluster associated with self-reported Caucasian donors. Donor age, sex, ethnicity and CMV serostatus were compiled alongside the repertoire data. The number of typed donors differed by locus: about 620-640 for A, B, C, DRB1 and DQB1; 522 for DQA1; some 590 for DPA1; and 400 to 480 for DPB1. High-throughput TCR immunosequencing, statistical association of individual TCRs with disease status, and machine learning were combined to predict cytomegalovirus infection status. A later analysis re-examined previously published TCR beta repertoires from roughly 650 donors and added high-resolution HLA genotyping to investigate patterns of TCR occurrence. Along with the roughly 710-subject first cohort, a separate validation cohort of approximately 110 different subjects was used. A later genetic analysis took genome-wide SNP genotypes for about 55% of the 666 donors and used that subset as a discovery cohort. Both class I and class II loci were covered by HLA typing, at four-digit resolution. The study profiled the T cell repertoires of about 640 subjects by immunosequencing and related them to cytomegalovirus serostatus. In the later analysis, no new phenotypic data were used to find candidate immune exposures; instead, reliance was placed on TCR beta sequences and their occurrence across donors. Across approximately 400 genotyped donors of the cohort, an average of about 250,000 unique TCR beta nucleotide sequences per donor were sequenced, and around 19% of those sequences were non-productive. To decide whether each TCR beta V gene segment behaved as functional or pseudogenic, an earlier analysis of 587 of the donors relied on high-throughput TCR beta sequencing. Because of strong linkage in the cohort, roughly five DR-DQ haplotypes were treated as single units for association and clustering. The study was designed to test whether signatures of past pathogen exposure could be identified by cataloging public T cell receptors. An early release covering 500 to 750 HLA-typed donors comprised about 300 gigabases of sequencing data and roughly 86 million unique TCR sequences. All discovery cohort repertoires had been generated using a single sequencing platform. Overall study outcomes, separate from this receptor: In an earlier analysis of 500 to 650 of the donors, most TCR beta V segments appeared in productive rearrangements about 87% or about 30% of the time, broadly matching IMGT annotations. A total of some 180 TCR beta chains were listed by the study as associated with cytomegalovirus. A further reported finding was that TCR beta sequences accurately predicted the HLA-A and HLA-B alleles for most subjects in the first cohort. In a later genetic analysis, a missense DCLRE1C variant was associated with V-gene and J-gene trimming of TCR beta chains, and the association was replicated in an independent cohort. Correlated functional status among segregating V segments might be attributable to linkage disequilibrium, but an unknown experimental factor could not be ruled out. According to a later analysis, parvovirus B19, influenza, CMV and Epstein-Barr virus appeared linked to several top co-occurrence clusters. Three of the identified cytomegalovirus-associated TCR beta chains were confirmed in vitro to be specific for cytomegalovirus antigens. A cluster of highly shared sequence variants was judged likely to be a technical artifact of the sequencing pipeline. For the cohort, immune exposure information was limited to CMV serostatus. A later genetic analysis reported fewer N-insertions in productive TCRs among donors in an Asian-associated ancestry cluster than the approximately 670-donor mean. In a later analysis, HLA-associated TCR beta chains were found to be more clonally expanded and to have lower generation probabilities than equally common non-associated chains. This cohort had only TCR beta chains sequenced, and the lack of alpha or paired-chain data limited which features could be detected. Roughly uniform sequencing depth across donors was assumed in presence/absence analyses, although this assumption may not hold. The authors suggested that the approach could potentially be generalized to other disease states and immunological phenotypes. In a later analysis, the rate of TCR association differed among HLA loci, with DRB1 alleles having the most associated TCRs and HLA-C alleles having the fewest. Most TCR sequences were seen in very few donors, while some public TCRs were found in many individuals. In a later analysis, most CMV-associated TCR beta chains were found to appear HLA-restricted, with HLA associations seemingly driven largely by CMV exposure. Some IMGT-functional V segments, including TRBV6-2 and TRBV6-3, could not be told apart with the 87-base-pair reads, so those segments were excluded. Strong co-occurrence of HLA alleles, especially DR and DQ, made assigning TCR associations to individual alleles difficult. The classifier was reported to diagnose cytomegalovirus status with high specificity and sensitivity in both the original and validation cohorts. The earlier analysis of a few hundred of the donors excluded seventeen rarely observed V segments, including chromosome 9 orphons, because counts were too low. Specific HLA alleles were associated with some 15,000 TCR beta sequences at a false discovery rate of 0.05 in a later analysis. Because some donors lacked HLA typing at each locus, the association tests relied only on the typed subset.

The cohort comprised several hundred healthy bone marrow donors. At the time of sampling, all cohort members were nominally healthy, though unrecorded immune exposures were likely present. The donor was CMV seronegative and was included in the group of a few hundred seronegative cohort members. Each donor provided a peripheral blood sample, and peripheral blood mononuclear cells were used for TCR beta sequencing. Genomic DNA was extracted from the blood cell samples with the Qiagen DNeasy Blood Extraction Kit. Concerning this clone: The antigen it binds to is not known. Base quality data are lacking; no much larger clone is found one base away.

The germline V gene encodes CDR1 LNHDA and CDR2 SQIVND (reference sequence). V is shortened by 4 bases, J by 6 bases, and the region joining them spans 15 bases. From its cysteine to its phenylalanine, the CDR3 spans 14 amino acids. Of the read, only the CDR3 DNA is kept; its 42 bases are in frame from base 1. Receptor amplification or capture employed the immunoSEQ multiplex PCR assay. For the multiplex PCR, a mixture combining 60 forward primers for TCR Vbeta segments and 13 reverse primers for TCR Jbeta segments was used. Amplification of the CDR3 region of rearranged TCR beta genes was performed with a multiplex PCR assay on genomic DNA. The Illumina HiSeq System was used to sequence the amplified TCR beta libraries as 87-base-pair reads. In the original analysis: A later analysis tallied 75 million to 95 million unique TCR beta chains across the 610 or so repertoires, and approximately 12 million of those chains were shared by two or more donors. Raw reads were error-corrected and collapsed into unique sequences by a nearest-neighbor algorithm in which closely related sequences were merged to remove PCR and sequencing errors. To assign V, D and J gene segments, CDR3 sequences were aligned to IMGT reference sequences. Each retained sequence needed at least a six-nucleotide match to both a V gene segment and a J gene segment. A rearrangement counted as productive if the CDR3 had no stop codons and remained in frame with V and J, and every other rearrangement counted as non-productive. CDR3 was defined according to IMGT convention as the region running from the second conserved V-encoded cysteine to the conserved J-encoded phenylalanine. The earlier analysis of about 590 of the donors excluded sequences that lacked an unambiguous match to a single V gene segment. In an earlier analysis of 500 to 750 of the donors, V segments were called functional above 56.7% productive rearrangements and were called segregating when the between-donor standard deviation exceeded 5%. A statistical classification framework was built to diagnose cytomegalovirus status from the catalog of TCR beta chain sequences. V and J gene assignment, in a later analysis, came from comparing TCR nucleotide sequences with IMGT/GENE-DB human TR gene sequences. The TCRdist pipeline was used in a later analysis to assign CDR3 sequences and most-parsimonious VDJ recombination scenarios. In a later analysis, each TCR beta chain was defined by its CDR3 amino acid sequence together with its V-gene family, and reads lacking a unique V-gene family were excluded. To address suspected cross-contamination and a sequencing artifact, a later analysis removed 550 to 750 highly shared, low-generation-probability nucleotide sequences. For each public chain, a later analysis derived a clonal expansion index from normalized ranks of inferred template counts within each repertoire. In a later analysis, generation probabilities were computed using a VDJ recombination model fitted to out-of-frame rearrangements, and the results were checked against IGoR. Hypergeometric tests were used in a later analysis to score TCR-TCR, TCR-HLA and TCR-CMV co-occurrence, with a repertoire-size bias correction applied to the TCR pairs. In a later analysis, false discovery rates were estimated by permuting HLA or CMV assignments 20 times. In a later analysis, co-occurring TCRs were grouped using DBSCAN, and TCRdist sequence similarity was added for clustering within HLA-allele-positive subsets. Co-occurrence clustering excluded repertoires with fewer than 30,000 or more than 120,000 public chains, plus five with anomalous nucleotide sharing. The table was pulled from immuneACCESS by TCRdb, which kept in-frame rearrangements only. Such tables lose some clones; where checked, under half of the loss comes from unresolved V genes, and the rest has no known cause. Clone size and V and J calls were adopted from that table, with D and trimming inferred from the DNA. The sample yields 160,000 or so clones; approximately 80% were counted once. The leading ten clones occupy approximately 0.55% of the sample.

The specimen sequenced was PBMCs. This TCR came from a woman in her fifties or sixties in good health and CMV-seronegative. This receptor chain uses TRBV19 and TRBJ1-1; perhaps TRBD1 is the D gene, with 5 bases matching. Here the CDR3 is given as CASSKDWRGAEAFF. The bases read TGTGCCAGTAGTAAGGACTGGAGGGGCGCTGAAGCTTTCTTT. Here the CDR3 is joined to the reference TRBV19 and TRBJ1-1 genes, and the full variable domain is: DGGITQSPKYLFRKEGQNVTLSCEQNLNHDAMYWYRQDPGQGLRLIYYSQIVNDFQKGDIAEGYSVSREKKESFPLTVTSAQKNPTAFYLCASSKDWRGAEAFFGQGTRLTVV.